This T cell receptor (beta chain) was sequenced during a study of blood T cell repertoires in COVID-19. For the study at large: Italy, Spain and the United States were the sources of the convalescent and acute COVID-19 samples.

As originally analysed: Counts of nucleated cells, estimated from reference gene primer amplification, were obtained. Method: immunoSEQ multiplex PCR; TCRdb's copy keeps in-frame clones and lacks some. That table gives V, J and clone size, and the DNA gave D and trimming. The data hold about 110,000 clones, with approximately 85% observed a single time. V shed 3 bases, J shed 0 bases, and the junction held 3 bases outside the gene matches. The V gene's germline CDR1 is LGHNA and CDR2 YNFKEQ. The CDR3 totals 15 residues. The rearrangement links TRBV4-2 to TRBJ1-2, with 8 bases fitting TRBD1. This clonotype originated in a human donor in a cohort sampled during active COVID-19. What was sequenced was peripheral blood. CDR3 DNA: TGTGCCAGCAGCCAGACGACAGGGGCTAACTATGGCTACACCTTC. This sequence encodes CASSQTTGANYGYTF.